These T cell receptor beta chains were read from a single sample in a study of T cell repertoires and HLA-DP antigens. The repertoire was sequenced with immunoSEQ multiplex PCR; TCRdb's copy has only in-frame clones and lacks some. This table holds about 89,000 clones, roughly 86% found once. Antigen specificity for these receptors is unknown. The sample was CD4+ T cells from PBMCs. These receptors were taken from a man aged 50-60 years in good health and CMV-seronegative. CDR3s include the opening cysteine and the closing phenylalanine or tryptophan. Each record gives: CDR3 protein, CDR3 DNA, J gene, clone size, D gene, V gene. D genes are given only for firm matches. Clone size appears in some rows only: once, few, many, or a class for an expanded clone.

CDR3: CAWRGQGARGNTIYF; DNA: TGTGCCTGGAGGGGACAGGGGGCGCGCGGAAACACCATATATTTT; J: TRBJ1-3; size: NA; D: TRBD1; V: TRBV30
CDR3: CASSSGQGVWQPQHF; DNA: TGTGCCAGCAGTTCGGGGCAGGGTGTATGGCAGCCCCAGCATTTT; J: TRBJ1-5; size: once; D: NA; V: TRBV27
CDR3: CASRRDLLTDTQYF; DNA: TGTGCCAGCAGGCGGGACCTTCTCACAGATACGCAGTATTTT; J: TRBJ2-3; size: NA; D: NA; V: TRBV13
CDR3: CSVSETQNTEAFF; DNA: TGCAGCGTCAGTGAAACTCAGAACACTGAAGCTTTCTTT; J: TRBJ1-1; size: NA; D: NA; V: TRBV29-1
CDR3: CASSFTGTGGPEQFF; DNA: TGTGCCAGCAGCTTCACCGGGACAGGGGGCCCTGAGCAGTTCTTC; J: TRBJ2-1; size: NA; D: TRBD1; V: TRBV11-2
CDR3: CATSRDPGVGNTIYF; DNA: TGTGCCACCAGCAGAGATCCCGGGGTAGGAAACACCATATATTTT; J: TRBJ1-3; size: NA; D: NA; V: TRBV15
CDR3: CASSLEGTSTGYEQFF; DNA: TGTGCCAGCAGTTTAGAGGGGACTAGCACTGGCTATGAGCAGTTCTTC; J: TRBJ2-1; size: NA; D: TRBD2; V: TRBV28
CDR3: CASSPRRGVYAQNYGYTF; DNA: TGTGCCAGCTCACCACGGCGGGGTGTGTACGCACAAAACTATGGCTACACCTTC; J: TRBJ1-2; size: NA; D: NA; V: TRBV18
CDR3: CASSLDGWGTEAFF; DNA: TGCGCCAGCAGCTTAGACGGGTGGGGCACTGAAGCTTTCTTT; J: TRBJ1-1; size: NA; D: NA; V: TRBV5-1
CDR3: CASSPISRDRDYEQYF; DNA: TGTGCCAGCAGCCCGATTTCCCGGGACAGAGACTACGAGCAGTACTTC; J: TRBJ2-7; size: NA; D: TRBD1; V: TRBV11-2
CDR3: CASREGSGRGGYTF; DNA: TGTGCCAGTAGAGAGGGCTCGGGTCGAGGAGGCTACACCTTC; J: TRBJ1-2; size: NA; D: NA; V: TRBV19
CDR3: CASSETGWRSPLHF; DNA: TGTGCCAGCAGCGAGACAGGGTGGCGTTCACCCCTCCACTTT; J: TRBJ1-6; size: few; D: TRBD1; V: TRBV7-2
CDR3: CASSWRTPEKLFF; DNA: TGTGCCAGCAGTTGGAGGACGCCTGAAAAACTGTTTTTT; J: TRBJ1-4; size: NA; D: NA; V: TRBV25-1
CDR3: CAISTTGSHNSPLHF; DNA: TGTGCCATCAGCACCACAGGGTCCCATAATTCACCCCTCCACTTT; J: TRBJ1-6; size: once; D: NA; V: TRBV10-3
CDR3: CASSTGGTNEQFF; DNA: TGTGCCAGTAGTACCGGGGGGACCAATGAGCAGTTCTTC; J: TRBJ2-1; size: NA; D: TRBD2; V: TRBV19
CDR3: CAWSVRQGFYGYTF; DNA: TGTGCCTGGAGTGTACGTCAGGGATTCTATGGCTACACCTTC; J: TRBJ1-2; size: once; D: NA; V: TRBV30
CDR3: CASSLRGPGGGWDEQFF; DNA: TGCGCCAGCAGCTTGAGGGGTCCCGGGGGCGGCTGGGATGAGCAGTTCTTC; J: TRBJ2-1; size: NA; D: NA; V: TRBV5-1
CDR3: CASSQRTGSSYEQYF; DNA: TGTGCCAGCAGCCAACGGACGGGAAGTTCATACGAGCAGTACTTC; J: TRBJ2-7; size: NA; D: NA; V: TRBV7-2
CDR3: CASSNHPGLTGELFF; DNA: TGTGCCAGCAGCAACCACCCCGGGCTAACCGGGGAGCTGTTTTTT; J: TRBJ2-2; size: NA; D: NA; V: TRBV7-2
CDR3: CSVKDRANTGELFF; DNA: TGCAGCGTTAAGGACAGGGCGAACACCGGGGAGCTGTTTTTT; J: TRBJ2-2; size: NA; D: TRBD1; V: TRBV29-1
CDR3: CASSIPQNTEAFF; DNA: TGTGCCAGTAGTATTCCTCAGAACACTGAAGCTTTCTTT; J: TRBJ1-1; size: NA; D: NA; V: TRBV19
CDR3: CAWSVRALRNQPQHF; DNA: TGTGCCTGGAGTGTACGCGCTCTTCGCAATCAGCCCCAGCATTTT; J: TRBJ1-5; size: NA; D: NA; V: TRBV30
CDR3: CASSSSGRSHEQYF; DNA: TGTGCCAGCAGCTCAAGCGGGAGGTCCCACGAGCAGTACTTC; J: TRBJ2-7; size: NA; D: TRBD2; V: TRBV11-2
CDR3: CASSQLSRGNINTEAFF; DNA: TGTGCCAGCAGCCAACTCAGCAGGGGTAATATAAACACTGAAGCTTTCTTT; J: TRBJ1-1; size: NA; D: NA; V: TRBV27
CDR3: CASSETGVSTEAFF; DNA: TGTGCCAGCAGTGAAACAGGGGTTTCGACTGAAGCTTTCTTT; J: TRBJ1-1; size: NA; D: TRBD1; V: TRBV2
CDR3: CASSSTTADTQYF; DNA: TGTGCCAGCAGCTCCACAACGGCAGATACGCAGTATTTT; J: TRBJ2-3; size: NA; D: NA; V: TRBV7-3
CDR3: CASISRGRDGYTF; DNA: TGTGCCAGCATCAGTAGGGGGAGGGATGGCTACACCTTC; J: TRBJ1-2; size: NA; D: NA; V: TRBV10-3
CDR3: CASSVSGTPNGGYTF; DNA: TGTGCCAGTAGTGTCTCCGGGACTCCTAACGGGGGCTACACCTTC; J: TRBJ1-2; size: NA; D: NA; V: TRBV19
CDR3: CASSYRLSYEQYF; DNA: TGTGCCAGCAGTTATAGGCTATCCTACGAGCAGTACTTC; J: TRBJ2-7; size: NA; D: NA; V: TRBV6-5
CDR3: CASLPHGIGSDTQYF; DNA: TGTGCCAGCCTCCCACACGGGATTGGGTCAGATACGCAGTATTTT; J: TRBJ2-3; size: NA; D: NA; V: TRBV28
CDR3: CASSLFGRNTEAFF; DNA: TGTGCCAGCAGTTTATTCGGTCGGAACACTGAAGCTTTCTTT; J: TRBJ1-1; size: NA; D: NA; V: TRBV28
CDR3: CASCEGSPGNTIYF; DNA: TGCGCCAGCTGTGAGGGATCGCCCGGAAACACCATATATTTT; J: TRBJ1-3; size: once; D: NA; V: TRBV5-1
CDR3: CASSQPGSYNEQFF; DNA: TGCGCCAGCAGCCAACCGGGCTCCTACAATGAGCAGTTCTTC; J: TRBJ2-1; size: once; D: NA; V: TRBV4-1
CDR3: CASSEAGGQGPTEAFF; DNA: TGTGCCAGCAGTGAAGCGGGAGGACAGGGCCCGACTGAAGCTTTCTTT; J: TRBJ1-1; size: NA; D: TRBD1; V: TRBV6-1
CDR3: CASSVEGIEAFF; DNA: TGTGCCAGCAGTGTGGAGGGGATTGAAGCTTTCTTT; J: TRBJ1-1; size: NA; D: NA; V: TRBV2
CDR3: CASSPHQFNYGYTF; DNA: TGTGCCAGCAGTCCCCACCAGTTCAACTATGGCTACACCTTC; J: TRBJ1-2; size: NA; D: NA; V: TRBV27
CDR3: CASRGGTITDTQYF; DNA: TGCGCCAGCAGGGGGGGGACTATCACAGATACGCAGTATTTT; J: TRBJ2-3; size: NA; D: TRBD2; V: TRBV4-3
CDR3: CSVDRTSGNEQFF; DNA: TGCAGCGTTGATAGGACTAGCGGCAATGAGCAGTTCTTC; J: TRBJ2-1; size: NA; D: TRBD2; V: TRBV29-1
CDR3: CASSLRYGGAVGYTF; DNA: TGTGCCAGCAGCTTAAGATACGGGGGGGCTGTAGGCTACACCTTC; J: TRBJ1-2; size: NA; D: NA; V: TRBV7-8
CDR3: CASSSPSRDRAGNSPLHF; DNA: TGTGCCAGCAGTTCGCCGTCCCGGGACAGGGCGGGCAATTCACCCCTCCACTTT; J: TRBJ1-6; size: NA; D: TRBD1; V: TRBV27